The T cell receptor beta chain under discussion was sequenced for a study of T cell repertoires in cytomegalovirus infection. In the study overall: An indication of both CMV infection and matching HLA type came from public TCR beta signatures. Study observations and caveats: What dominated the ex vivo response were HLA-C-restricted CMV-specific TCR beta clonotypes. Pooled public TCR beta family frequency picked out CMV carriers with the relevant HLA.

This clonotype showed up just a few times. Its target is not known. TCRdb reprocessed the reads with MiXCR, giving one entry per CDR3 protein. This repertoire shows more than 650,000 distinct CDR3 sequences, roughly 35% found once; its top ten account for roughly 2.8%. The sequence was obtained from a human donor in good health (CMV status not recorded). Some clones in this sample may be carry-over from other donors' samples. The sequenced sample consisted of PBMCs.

The CDR3 DNA is TGTGCCAGCAGCCTGCGATGGCAGGGGACAGATACGCAGTATTTT. Its protein product is CASSLRWQGTDTQYF. The rearrangement links TRBV28 to TRBJ2-3, with D perhaps matching TRBD1 (6 bases). CDR3 length: 15 residues. Germline CDR1 and CDR2: MDHEN and SYDVKM. The ends were cut back, 6 bases at V and 3 bases at J, with 16 bases in the middle.